A single sample is the source of the 20 T cell receptor beta chains below, sequenced in a study of T cell repertoires in cytomegalovirus infection (dated by TCRdb to between 2018 and 2020). According to the study, the label for this sample's treatment or condition signals: in vitro stimulation with specific CMV peptide epitopes to enrich CMV-specific T cells. Their antigens are not known. The sequencer listed for this sample is Illumina HiSeq 1500. Through fastp at Q25 and MiXCR, TCRdb rebuilt clones from the public reads, retaining in-frame beta chains. Every entry covers one CDR3 protein and lists the most common genes and DNA from its rows. This sample lists around 800,000 distinct CDR3 sequences; about 31% were detected once. Clones ranked in the top ten supply around an eighth of the sample. This specimen was cultured CD8+ T cells from PBMCs, taken from culture after CMV antigen stimulation. The receptors were sampled from a human donor in good health (CMV status not recorded). Some clones in this sample may be carry-over from other donors' samples.

As for this clonotype: An end of the junction differs from the germline gene, which may be a read error. The chain uses TRBV6-5 and TRBJ2-1; D call uncertain. Germline V gene sequence: CDR1 MNHEY, CDR2 SVGAGI. This CDR3 spans 12 amino acids. CDR3 loop: CVSSYPSNEQFF. In DNA form, the CDR3 reads TGTGTCAGCAGTTACCCCAGCAATGAGCAGTTCTTC.

For the CDR3, the DNA is TGTGCCAGCAGTTACTCGTTGGTCACAGGGGGGACTGAAGCTTTCTTT. Translating it yields CASSYSLVTGGTEAFF. The rearrangement links TRBV6-6 to TRBJ1-1, with 8 bases lining up with TRBD1. Trimming at V came to 0 bases and at J to 5 bases, leaving 8 bases not matched to a gene. Germline CDR1 MNHNY, CDR2 SVGAGI (reference sequence). CDR3 length: 16 amino acids.

The chain is built from TRBV7-6 and TRBJ1-4, with D possibly being TRBD1 (5 bases). CDR1 and CDR2 (germline): SGHVS, FNYEAQ. The V end lost 2 bases, the J end lost 5 bases, and 21 bases lay between the germline ends. The CDR3 spans 18 residues. The DNA for the CDR3 is TGTGCCAGCAGCTTACAGAGGGGACTGACTCGGCCAAATGAAAAACTGTTTTTT. It codes for CASSLQRGLTRPNEKLFF.

The sample holds a few counts of this clonotype. The genes are TRBV10-3 and TRBJ2-5; 14 bases agree with TRBD2. Losses at the gene ends were 3 bases for V and 3 bases for J; bases not matched to a gene: 6. The CDR3 spans 17 residues. Germline V gives CDR1 ENHRY, CDR2 SYGVKD. CDR3 in DNA: TGTGCCATCAGTGATGAAGGACTAGCGGGGGGCAAAGAGACCCAGTACTTC. The encoded protein is CAISDEGLAGGKETQYF.

The CDR3 DNA sequence: TGTGCCAGCAGTTGGGCCAGGGGGGTCAATGAGCAGTTCTTC. Protein: CASSWARGVNEQFF. This chain connects TRBV6-2 or TRBV6-3 to TRBJ2-1; D might be TRBD1 (7 bases). CDR3 size: 14 residues. The germline CDR1 and CDR2 sequences are MNHEY and SVGEGT. Trimming stripped 4 bases from V and 6 bases from J, with 13 bases between.

In this sample, this clonotype turned up many times. The chain joins TRBV12-3 or TRBV12-4 to TRBJ2-4; 7 bases align to TRBD1. The V segment lost 4 bases and the J segment 8 bases; nucleotides outside the gene matches: 5. The CDR3 covers 13 residues. The CDR3 DNA follows: TGTGCCAGCAGTTCCGGACAGGTTGACATTCAGTACTTC. This codes for CASSSGQVDIQYF.

The genes are TRBV7-9 and TRBJ1-6; no firm D call. The V end lost 5 bases, the J end lost 10 bases, and 21 bases lay between the germline ends. From germline, CDR1 is SEHNR and CDR2 FQNEAQ (reference sequence). CDR3 length: 16 residues. The CDR3 spells CASSGSTRREISPLHF. DNA for the CDR3: TGTGCCAGCAGCGGATCCACACGGAGGGAAATATCACCCCTCCACTTT.

The chain recombines TRBV7-4 with TRBJ2-5; no clear D gene. Germline assignment: CDR1 SGHVT and CDR2 SQSDAQ. The CDR3 runs 11 residues. CDR3 loop: CVGQLRETQYF. The CDR3, as DNA: TGTGTCGGCCAGTTACGAGAGACCCAGTACTTC. Full variable domain (outside the CDR3, taken from reference TRBV7-4 and TRBJ2-5): GAGVSQSPRYKVAKRGRDVALRCDSISGHVTLYWYRQTLGQGSEVLTYSQSDAQRDKSGRPSGRFSAERPERSVSTLKIQRTEQGDSAVYLCVGQLRETQYFGPGTRLLVL.

At least ten counts were recorded for this clonotype. The J gene is TRBJ2-2, the V gene TRBV11-2; TRBD1 is a possible D gene (6 bases). Germline CDR1 is SGHAT and CDR2 is FQNNGV. The V and J ends lost 4 bases and 4 bases respectively, with 25 bases between them. The CDR3 spans 19 residues. This CDR3 is CASSSAIRTDPKITGELFF. CDR3 nucleotide sequence: TGTGCCAGCAGCTCCGCGATCCGGACAGACCCTAAAATCACCGGGGAGCTGTTTTTT.

The chain employs TRBV5-1 and TRBJ1-4; tentatively, D is TRBD1 (6 bases). The CDR3 contains 16 residues. Looked up from germline, CDR1 is SGHRS and CDR2 is YFSETQ. Trimming pared 0 bases from V and 7 bases from J, leaving 16 bases between. The CDR3 loop is CASSLAAGEEGEKLFF. The CDR3 coding sequence is TGCGCCAGCAGCTTGGCGGCAGGGGAGGAAGGTGAAAAACTGTTTTTT.

J is TRBJ2-1 and V is TRBV7-8, with D hard to call. The CDR3 sequence is 11 residues long. Germline lookup yields CDR1 SGHVS and CDR2 FQNEAQ. Trimming cost V 5 bases and J 9 bases, with 8 bases left between them. The CDR3 coding sequence is TGTGCCAGCAGCCCCGAGAGTGAGCAGTTCTTC. Protein product: CASSPESEQFF.

The V and J genes are TRBV6-2 or TRBV6-3 and TRBJ2-7, with D uncertain. The germline CDR1 and CDR2 sequences are MNHEY and SVGEGT. This CDR3 has 12 amino acids. V lost 7 bases, J lost 0 bases, and 7 bases lay in between. The CDR3 DNA is TGTGCCAGCACTTCGAGCTCCTACGAGCAGTACGTC. This translates into CASTSSSYEQYV.

V usage is TRBV20-1 and J usage is TRBJ2-1; 11 positions match TRBD1. This CDR3 is built from 15 residues. Germline CDR1 and CDR2: DFQATT and SNEGSKA (reference sequence). J lost 4 bases, V lost 5 bases, and 7 bases had no gene match. The CDR3 loop is CSASQWDRGYNEQFF. Written as DNA, the CDR3 is TGCAGTGCTTCTCAGTGGGACAGGGGGTACAATGAGCAGTTCTTC.

The chain has TRBV12-3 or TRBV12-4 and TRBJ1-2; D not certain. The CDR3 covers 15 residues. Trimming removed 3 bases from V and 1 base from J, with 12 bases in between. CDR3 loop: CASSFRPDSNYGYTF. DNA for the CDR3: TGTGCCAGCAGTTTCCGACCTGATAGTAACTATGGCTACACCTTC.

This clonotype was counted a few times. The gene calls are TRBV4-1 and TRBJ2-5; no reliable D call. There are 14 residues in the CDR3. Germline loops: CDR1 MGHRA, CDR2 YSYEKL. The ends were cut back, 1 base at V and 1 base at J, with 7 bases in the middle. The CDR3 reads CASSQAGSQETQYF. CDR3 nucleotides: TGCGCCAGCAGCCAAGCTGGGTCCCAAGAGACCCAGTACTTC.

The chain carries TRBV10-3 and TRBJ1-2, with D possibly being TRBD1 (6 bases). CDR3 length equals 14 residues. V was trimmed by 0 bases and J by 6 bases, leaving 11 bases between them. Germline CDR1 reads ENHRY; CDR2 reads SYGVKD. The DNA for the CDR3 is TGTGCCATCAGTGAGTCGGGGGCTTACGATGGCTACACCTTC. It yields the protein CAISESGAYDGYTF.

This chain connects TRBV12-3 or TRBV12-4 to TRBJ2-7; D is unresolved. This CDR3 is built from 15 residues. Trimming shortened V by 2 bases and J by 2 bases, and 13 bases separated the two germline ends. The CDR3 sequence is CASSLRAAHTYEQYF. The CDR3 DNA reads as TGTGCCAGCAGTTTAAGAGCCGCCCACACCTACGAGCAGTACTTC.

This clonotype was detected only a few times. V gene TRBV6-5 combines with J gene TRBJ1-3; unclear D gene. Germline assignment: CDR1 MNHEY and CDR2 SVGAGI. CDR3 length equals 14 residues. With 1 base removed from V and 4 bases from J, the gap between germline ends came to 8 bases. The CDR3 spells CASSYLIGGNTIYF. The CDR3 DNA is TGTGCCAGCAGTTACTTAATAGGAGGAAACACCATATATTTT.

The rearrangement links TRBV7-6 to TRBJ2-2; tentative D call: TRBD1 (6 bases). Germline loops: CDR1 SGHVS, CDR2 FNYEAQ. The CDR3 is 18 amino acids. V was clipped by 4 bases and J by 0 bases, with 18 bases between them. CDR3 region: CASSSRYRDPANTGELFF. The CDR3 DNA follows: TGTGCCAGCAGCTCGAGGTACAGGGATCCCGCGAACACCGGGGAGCTGTTTTTT.

The chain links TRBV27 to TRBJ1-2; 8 bases are shared with TRBD1. CDR3 size: 16 residues. CDR1 MNHEY and CDR2 SMNVEV come from the germline V gene (reference sequence). Unmatched junction bases numbered 10, after V lost 3 bases and J lost 4 bases. CDR3 loop: CASSLSTGVDGYGYTF. The CDR3 bases are TGTGCCAGCAGTTTGTCGACAGGGGTGGATGGCTATGGCTACACCTTC.